A few counts support the clone carrying this T cell receptor beta chain. Its target is unknown. Additional DNA sequences in this sample encode the identical CDR3. This sample is part of a study of shared clonotypes between healthy human individuals. Study outcomes and limitations: Among the subsets, naive ones generally showed larger estimated richness than memory ones. Apart from blood, nothing was sampled; tissue repertoires likely differ. It was observed that roughly 5.4% of naive CD4 clonotypes were shared across several donors. Clonotype sharing among donors likely depends on sequencing depth.

The protocol was immunoSEQ multiplex PCR, while the TCRdb copy is restricted to in-frame clones and leaves out a portion. The table records 2,100,000 or so clones, about 94% of them present only once. Sequenced sample: naive CD4+ T cells sorted from blood. Subset denoted: CD45RA+ positively selected. The receptor was isolated from a man between 18 and 35 years old in good health.

CDR3 nucleotides: TGTGCCAGCAGTTCACCCGGGACAGGGGCCTACGAGCAGTACTTC. Translating it yields CASSSPGTGAYEQYF. The V and J genes are TRBV28 and TRBJ2-7, with 10 bases fitting TRBD1. The germline CDR1 and CDR2 sequences are MDHEN and SYDVKM. The CDR3 consists of 15 residues. With V trimmed by 4 bases and J by 2 bases, 5 bases remained unmatched.